This entry lists 32 T cell receptor beta chains sequenced from one sample in a study of blood T cells in healthy people across ages. The second PCR ran about 6 to 11 cycles with a sample-barcoded 5' primer and J-beta primers. One entry per CDR3 protein results from TCRdb running MiXCR on the 5' RACE reads. Here the sample spans under 1,100,000 distinct CDR3 sequences, about 25% being singletons. This same sample was also taken into another study, of T cells of mothers and their children.

Specimen: blood. The origin of the receptors is a girl aged 2-10 years in good health.

In this sample, this clonotype turned up many times. The chain recombines TRBV5-1 with TRBJ1-3; D uncertain. There are 13 residues in the CDR3. Trimming took off 1 base at V and 2 bases at J, with 4 bases between the two ends. Germline V gene sequence: CDR1 SGHRS, CDR2 YFSETQ. The CDR3 reads CASSLWTGNTIYF. The DNA for the CDR3 is TGCGCCAGCAGCTTGTGGACTGGAAACACCATATATTTT.

This chain joins TRBV3-1 and TRBJ1-1; no clear D gene. CDR3 length: 13 residues. The ends were cut back, 1 base at V and 4 bases at J, with 7 bases in the middle. Germline CDR1 LGHDT, CDR2 YNNKEL (reference sequence). The CDR3: CASSQGAATEAFF. The CDR3 DNA reads TGTGCCAGCAGCCAAGGGGCTGCCACTGAAGCTTTCTTT.

V gene TRBV12-3 or TRBV12-4 combines with J gene TRBJ2-2; 9 bases are a match to TRBD1. The V segment lost 6 bases and the J segment 4 bases; nucleotides outside the gene matches: 12. The CDR3 consists of 17 residues. CDR3 bases: TGTGCCAGCAGCTCAGTACGGACAGGGGATTTCACCGGGGAGCTGTTTTTT. Translation gives CASSSVRTGDFTGELFF.

This clonotype was seen a few times. This chain connects TRBV3-1 to TRBJ2-7; 11 bases fit TRBD2. Germline V lookup: CDR1 LGHDT, CDR2 YNNKEL (reference sequence). V lost 4 bases and J lost 4; bases outside the gene matches: 6. The CDR3 has 15 amino acids. This CDR3 reads CASSRTSGSLYEQYF. The CDR3 nucleotides are TGTGCCAGCAGCCGTACTAGCGGGAGTTTGTACGAGCAGTACTTC.

This clonotype was seen only a few times. The J gene is TRBJ2-5, the V gene TRBV14; D may match TRBD1 or TRBD2 (5 bases each). Matching the DNA end better, TRBJ2-7 makes the J call doubtful. Germline loops: CDR1 SGHDN, CDR2 FVKESK. CDR3 length equals 15 residues. The CDR3, as DNA: TGTGCCAGCAGCCAAGATTGGGGGAGTCTCTACGAGCAGTACTTC. Protein sequence: CASSQDWGSLYEQYF.

This clonotype was observed a few times. The CDR3 region has the DNA TGTGCCAGCAGCCTCGTCTTGAGGGGTCACTACCAAGAGACCCAGTACTTC. This codes for CASSLVLRGHYQETQYF. This chain joins TRBV5-6 and TRBJ2-5; D possibly matches TRBD1 or TRBD2 (5 bases each). The CDR3 sequence is 17 residues long. V was shortened by 4 bases and J by 0 bases, with 19 bases between the two germline ends. Germline V gives CDR1 SGHDT, CDR2 YYEEEE. Full variable domain (missing parts from reference TRBV5-6 and TRBJ2-5): DAGVTQSPTHLIKTRGQQVTLRCSPKSGHDTVSWYQQALGQGPQFIFQYYEEEERQRGNFPDRFSGHQFPNYSSELNVNALLLGDSALYLCASSLVLRGHYQETQYFGPGTRLLVL.

This clonotype turned up a few times. A read error is likely, as this CDR3 ends without the conserved phenylalanine or tryptophan. The chain couples TRBV24-1 to TRBJ1-1; D uncertain. Germline CDR1 KGHDR, CDR2 SFDVKD. The CDR3 consists of 13 residues. Trimming took 2 bases from V and 10 from J, leaving 13 bases between them. The CDR3 DNA follows: TGTGCCACCAGTGATTCGACTCGAAGTGGAGCTTTCCTT. Amino acids: CATSDSTRSGAFL.

The chain employs TRBV5-1 and TRBJ2-5; D uncertain. The CDR3 contains 14 residues. Trimming pared 1 base from V and 5 bases from J, leaving 12 bases between. CDR1 and CDR2 (germline): SGHRS, YFSETQ. The CDR3 here is CASSLPSNGETQYF. In DNA, the CDR3 is TGCGCCAGCAGCTTGCCCAGCAACGGGGAGACCCAGTACTTC.

As for this clonotype: The junction differs from germline at one of its ends, possibly a read error. This rearrangement joins TRBV6-2 or TRBV6-3 to TRBJ1-3, with no clear D. CDR1 and CDR2 from the germline V gene are MNHEY and SVGEGT. The CDR3 extends over 14 amino acids. The CDR3 spells CVSTFLLSGNTIYF. In DNA, the CDR3 is TGTGTCAGCACCTTCCTCCTCTCTGGAAACACCATATATTTT.

The chain employs TRBV29-1 and TRBJ2-1; D is perhaps TRBD1 (7 bases). The length of the CDR3 is 13 residues. The V and J ends lost 3 bases and 12 bases respectively, with 18 bases between them. Germline CDR1 reads SQVTM; CDR2 reads ANQGSEA. For the CDR3, the DNA is TGCAGCGTTGATTTGGTGGGGCAGGGGGGGCAGTTCTTC. Residues: CSVDLVGQGGQFF.

The rearrangement uses TRBV28 and TRBJ1-1, with D possibly TRBD1 on 6 matching bases. This CDR3 comprises 17 residues. The V gene's germline CDR1 is MDHEN and CDR2 SYDVKM. Trimming took 6 bases from V and 1 from J, leaving 21 bases between them. CDR3 DNA sequence: TGTGCCAGCAGACCTTCTTCCTTGGGGGCAGGGAACACTGAAGCTTTCTTT. Its translation: CASRPSSLGAGNTEAFF.

This chain uses TRBV10-3 with TRBJ1-2, with 7 bases fitting TRBD1. J lost 5 bases, V lost 0 bases, and 9 bases had no gene match. The CDR3 covers 16 residues. Per germline, CDR1 ENHRY and CDR2 SYGVKD. Here the CDR3 DNA reads TGTGCCATCAGTGAGTCGACGAGACAGGGAACGTATGGCTACACCTTC. Translation: CAISESTRQGTYGYTF.

Many counts were recorded for this clonotype. The rearrangement joins TRBV5-1 to TRBJ2-5; possibly TRBD2 for D (5 bases). CDR1 and CDR2 (germline): SGHRS, YFSETQ. This CDR3 comprises 15 residues. V dropped 1 base and J dropped 3 bases, with 13 bases sitting between them. The CDR3: CASSLLGLGEETQYF. CDR3 nucleotides: TGCGCCAGCAGCTTGTTGGGCCTCGGGGAAGAGACCCAGTACTTC.

The chain combines TRBV29-1 with TRBJ2-4; 15 bases agree with TRBD2. In germline, CDR1 is SQVTM, CDR2 ANQGSEA. The V gene end was trimmed by 6 bases and the J gene end by 7 bases; junction bases not matched to a gene: 1. This CDR3 contains 13 residues. CDR3 loop: CSVGLAGGNIQYF. CDR3 in DNA: TGCAGCGTCGGACTAGCGGGAGGGAACATTCAGTACTTC. Full variable domain (rest looked up from reference TRBV29-1 and TRBJ2-4): SAVISQKPSRDICQRGTSLTIQCQVDSQVTMMFWYRQQPGQSLTLIATANQGSEATYESGFVIDKFPISRPNLTFSTLTVSNMSPEDSSIYLCSVGLAGGNIQYFGAGTRLSVL.

The V and J genes are TRBV28 and TRBJ1-2; 7 bases line up with TRBD1. From germline, CDR1 is MDHEN and CDR2 SYDVKM. The CDR3 contains 15 residues. The V gene end was trimmed by 7 bases and the J gene end by 5 bases; junction bases not matched to a gene: 13. The CDR3 region has the DNA TGTGCCAGCATCACCGGGGGCCAGGGGGGGTATGGCTACACCTTC. Protein sequence: CASITGGQGGYGYTF.

The J gene is TRBJ2-3, the V gene TRBV9, with D unresolved. V lost 0 bases and J lost 2, with 7 bases in between. CDR1 and CDR2 from the germline V gene are SGDLS and YYNGEE. The CDR3 length is 14 residues. CDR3 bases: TGTGCCAGCAGCGTAGAACGCGTCACAGATACGCAGTATTTT. Amino acids: CASSVERVTDTQYF.

The CDR3 nucleotides read TGTGCCAGCAGCGCGGGTCCTACCGAGCCTGCAGATACGCAGTATTTT. Protein product: CASSAGPTEPADTQYF. This chain uses TRBV7-6 with TRBJ2-3, with D tentatively TRBD2 (5 bases). V lost 5 bases to trimming and J lost 4 bases, with 19 bases between them. The germline gives CDR1 SGHVS, CDR2 FNYEAQ. CDR3 length: 16 amino acids.

The rearrangement joins TRBV25-1 to TRBJ1-6; D possibly corresponds to TRBD1 (6 bases). V lost 5 bases, J lost 3 bases, and 8 bases lay in between. Per the germline V gene, CDR1 is MGHDK and CDR2 is SYGVNS. This CDR3 has 14 amino acids. The CDR3 here is CASSRGFYNSPLHF. Written as DNA, the CDR3 is TGTGCCAGCAGTAGGGGGTTCTATAATTCACCCCTCCACTTT. Full variable domain (remainder filled in from reference TRBV25-1 and TRBJ1-6): EADIYQTPRYLVIGTGKKITLECSQTMGHDKMYWYQQDPGMELHLIHYSYGVNSTEKGDLSSESTVSRIRTEHFPLTLESARPSHTSQYLCASSRGFYNSPLHFGNGTRLTVT.

V gene TRBV24-1 combines with J gene TRBJ2-1; the D is unclear. Per the germline V gene, CDR1 is KGHDR and CDR2 is SFDVKD. This CDR3 region has 13 residues. Trimming stripped 10 bases from V and 6 bases from J, with 15 bases between. The CDR3 coding sequence is TGTGCCACTTGGGGTGGGTCCCCCAATGAGCAGTTCTTC. Its protein is CATWGGSPNEQFF.

The J gene is TRBJ2-3, the V gene TRBV21-1; the table gives TRBD1 as D, unverified against the DNA. TRBV21-1 is described as a pseudogene. This CDR3 is 15 amino acids long. The CDR3 nucleotides are TGTGCCAGCAGCCTTTTTCACAGGGTCGCAGATACGCAGTATTTT. Protein product: CASSLFHRVADTQYF.

In this sample, this clonotype turned up a few times. The chain is built from TRBV29-1 and TRBJ1-1; 8 nucleotides agree with TRBD1. CDR1 is SQVTM, CDR2 ANQGSEA, per germline. The CDR3 length is 12 residues. The CDR3 is CNVAGGSDEAFF. CDR3 bases: TGCAACGTGGCAGGGGGCAGCGATGAAGCTTTCTTT.

This clonotype came up a few times. The V call is TRBV25-1, the J call TRBJ2-7; no reliable D call. The germline V gene has CDR1 MGHDK and CDR2 SYGVNS. This CDR3 region has 11 residues. V gave up 1 base and J gave up 7 bases, with 5 bases separating them. The CDR3 DNA is TGTGCCAGCAGTGAATTGAGGGAGCAGTACTTC. As protein: CASSELREQYF.

The gene calls are TRBV6-5 and TRBJ2-3; D is ambiguous. CDR1 and CDR2 (germline): MNHEY, SVGAGI. Between the trimmed V and J ends, which lost 5 bases and 9 bases, there was a span of 15 bases. CDR3 length: 13 residues. CDR3 DNA: TGTGCCAGCAGTAGACCGGAGTTCCTGACGCAGTATTTT. Amino acid sequence: CASSRPEFLTQYF.

V gene TRBV27 combines with J gene TRBJ2-7; D is perhaps TRBD2 (6 bases). The length of the CDR3 is 15 residues. From germline, CDR1 is MNHEY and CDR2 SMNVEV (reference sequence). Deletions cut 3 bases from V and 1 base from J, with 13 bases between. CDR3 sequence: CASSFGRDGSYEQYF. CDR3 bases: TGTGCCAGCAGTTTTGGGCGGGATGGGTCCTACGAGCAGTACTTC.

The genes are TRBV20-1 and TRBJ2-7; 7 bases agree with TRBD2. Unmatched junction bases numbered 6, after V lost 5 bases and J lost 2 bases. The germline gives CDR1 DFQATT, CDR2 SNEGSKA (reference sequence). The CDR3 is 13 amino acids. CDR3 in amino acids: CSAPLGGAYEQYF. The CDR3 DNA reads as TGCAGTGCTCCCTTGGGAGGGGCCTACGAGCAGTACTTC.

The V gene is TRBV4-3, the J gene TRBJ1-2; D might be TRBD1 (5 bases). Germline V lookup: CDR1 LGHNA, CDR2 YSLEER. CDR3 length: 14 residues. Trimming took off 4 bases at V and 5 bases at J, with 14 bases between the two ends. CDR3 region: CASSPSGTEYGYTF. In DNA form, the CDR3 reads TGCGCCAGCAGCCCCTCCGGGACGGAATATGGCTACACCTTC.

This rearrangement joins TRBV9 to TRBJ1-5, with D possibly TRBD1 on 5 matching bases. V gave up 0 bases and J gave up 7 bases, with 11 bases separating them. The CDR3 sequence is 14 residues long. Germline loops: CDR1 SGDLS, CDR2 YYNGEE. CDR3 residues: CASSVGRGGQPQHF. The CDR3 DNA reads as TGTGCCAGCAGCGTAGGAAGGGGCGGGCAGCCCCAGCATTTT.

This clonotype was counted only a few times. V gene TRBV12-3 or TRBV12-4 combines with J gene TRBJ2-7; 7 bases align to TRBD1. The V gene end was trimmed by 4 bases and the J gene end by 3 bases; junction bases not matched to a gene: 12. The CDR3 extends over 16 amino acids. The CDR3 reads CASSSFDRAPFYEQYF. The CDR3 nucleotides read TGTGCCAGCAGTTCGTTTGACAGGGCCCCTTTCTACGAGCAGTACTTC.

Concerning this clonotype: Just one base apart from a much larger clone, this may be a read error. The rearrangement links TRBV10-3 to TRBJ2-2; the D gene could be TRBD1 or TRBD2 (5 bases each). This CDR3 region has 12 residues. CDR1 and CDR2 (germline): ENHRY, SYGVKD. V lost 6 bases and J 3 bases, leaving 5 bases between the germline ends. The CDR3 here is CAIRGDTGELFF. In DNA form, the CDR3 reads TGTGCCATCAGGGGGGACACCGGGGAGCTGTTTTTT.

The chain is built from TRBV12-3 or TRBV12-4 and TRBJ1-2, with 10 bases lining up with TRBD1. Losses at the gene ends were 2 bases for V and 6 bases for J; bases not matched to a gene: 6. This CDR3 comprises 15 residues. The CDR3 spells CASSLLTGGRDGYTF. For the CDR3, the DNA is TGTGCCAGCAGTTTATTGACAGGGGGCAGGGATGGCTACACCTTC.

The chain has TRBV12-3 or TRBV12-4 and TRBJ2-5; 9 nucleotides match TRBD1. With the DNA end fitting TRBJ2-7 better, the J assignment may be wrong. CDR3 length: 14 residues. The CDR3 nucleotides are TGTGCCAGCAGGGGCCGGGACAGGGTATACGAGCAGTACTTC. It encodes CASRGRDRVYEQYF.

Only a few counts were recorded for this clonotype. The genes are TRBV4-1 and TRBJ1-5, with D possibly being TRBD1 (6 bases). Trimming took 3 bases from V and 6 from J, leaving 15 bases between them. Germline CDR1 reads MGHRA; CDR2 reads YSYEKL. The CDR3 has 15 amino acids. CDR3 region: CASSQSTGLGQPQHF. The CDR3 bases are TGCGCCAGCAGCCAGTCAACAGGGCTGGGTCAGCCCCAGCATTTT.